One sample yielded the 21 T cell receptor beta chains listed below, sequenced in a study of blood T cell repertoires in COVID-19. TCRdb's table, derived via immunoSEQ multiplex PCR, lists solely in-frame clones and lacks some. Counted here are about 140,000 clones, 65% to 80% occurring once; the ten biggest clones make up roughly 13%. Sequencing was performed on peripheral blood. These receptor sequences come from a man at least 80 years old with acute or convalescent COVID-19.

The rearrangement joins TRBV5-8 to TRBJ2-3; 8 nucleotides agree with TRBD2. This CDR3 has 14 residues. J was trimmed by 1 base and V by 3 bases; bases with no gene match: 1. From germline, CDR1 is SGHTS and CDR2 YDEGEE. CDR3: CASSSGGGTDTQYF. CDR3 in DNA: TGTGCCAGCAGCTCGGGGGGGGGCACAGATACGCAGTATTTT.

The chain uses TRBV30 and TRBJ1-2; D is unresolved. V was cut by 0 bases and J by 7 bases, with 9 bases left in between. CDR1 and CDR2 from the germline V gene are GTSNPN and SVGIG (reference sequence). CDR3 length: 12 residues. The CDR3 reads CAWSVERAGYTF. The CDR3 DNA sequence: TGTGCCTGGAGTGTAGAGAGGGCTGGCTACACCTTC.

CDR3 nucleotide sequence: TGTGCCAGCTCAGAGGGGACAGCAAAACCTTACGAGCAGTACTTC. It yields the protein CASSEGTAKPYEQYF. V usage is TRBV18 and J usage is TRBJ2-7; 7 bases are a match to TRBD1. Germline loops: CDR1 KGHSH, CDR2 LQKENI. The CDR3 extends over 15 amino acids. V was clipped by 5 bases and J by 4 bases; unmatched bases: 11.

The V call is TRBV12-3 or TRBV12-4, the J call TRBJ2-5; D remains ambiguous. Trimming took off 3 bases at V and 4 bases at J, with 9 bases between the two ends. The CDR3 contains 13 residues. The CDR3 sequence is CASSLRRTETQYF. The CDR3 coding sequence is TGTGCCAGCAGTTTGCGGCGAACAGAGACCCAGTACTTC.

The V gene is TRBV14, the J gene TRBJ1-1; D may be TRBD1 (6 bases). Germline V gene lookup returns CDR1 SGHDN and CDR2 FVKESK. The V end was cut by 4 bases, the J end by 1 base, with 13 bases between. This CDR3 comprises 15 residues. Written as DNA, the CDR3 is TGTGCCAGCAGCCCGTGGACAGATGAGAACACTGAAGCTTTCTTT. Its translation: CASSPWTDENTEAFF. The whole variable domain, remainder taken from reference TRBV14 and TRBJ1-1, is EAGVTQFPSHSVIEKGQTVTLRCDPISGHDNLYWYRRVMGKEIKFLLHFVKESKQDESGMPNNRFLAERTGGTYSTLKVQPAELEDSGVYFCASSPWTDENTEAFFGQGTRLTVV.

Concerning this clone: Its ends do not fully match the called genes, so a read error is possible. The V and J genes are TRBV28 and TRBJ2-6; D remains ambiguous. Germline CDR1 and CDR2: MDHEN and SYDVKM. CDR3 length: 13 amino acids. This chain's CDR3 is CASSLSVANVLTF. Written as DNA, the CDR3 is TGTGCCAGCAGTTTGTCTGTGGCCAACGTCCTGACTTTC. Together with reference TRBV28 and TRBJ2-6, the CDR3 gives the full variable domain: DVKVTQSSRYLVKRTGEKVFLECVQDMDHENMFWYRQDPGLGLRLIYFSYDVKMKEKGDIPEGYSVSREKKERFSLILESASTNQTSMYLCASSLSVANVLTFGAGSRLTVL.

The chain has TRBV6-1 and TRBJ1-5, with D unclear. The ends were cut back, 0 bases at V and 2 bases at J, with 11 bases in the middle. This CDR3 has 16 residues. Germline V gives CDR1 MNHNS, CDR2 SASEGT. Here the CDR3 reads CASSEASGNGNQPQHF. CDR3 in DNA: TGTGCCAGCAGTGAAGCTTCGGGGAATGGCAATCAGCCCCAGCATTTT.

The chain is built from TRBV19 and TRBJ2-4; weak D call: TRBD1 (6 bases). CDR1 is LNHDA and CDR2 is SQIVND in the germline V gene (reference sequence). V was cut by 2 bases and J by 11 bases, with 13 bases left in between. The CDR3 is made up of 13 amino acids. The CDR3 loop is CASSIRAGEFQYF. CDR3 nucleotides: TGTGCCAGTAGTATAAGGGCAGGGGAGTTTCAGTACTTC.

The J gene is TRBJ2-2, the V gene TRBV7-2; a weak D match, TRBD1 (5 bases). Looked up from germline, CDR1 is SGHTA and CDR2 is FQGNSA. The V and J ends lost 3 bases and 6 bases respectively, with 14 bases between them. The CDR3 runs to 15 residues. The CDR3 sequence is CASSFSPWGAGELFF. DNA of the CDR3: TGTGCCAGCAGCTTTTCCCCATGGGGCGCCGGGGAGCTGTTTTTT.

This chain links TRBV7-3 with TRBJ2-2, with TRBD1 matching 8 bases. The germline gives CDR1 SGHTA, CDR2 FQGTGA. The CDR3 runs to 14 residues. J was trimmed by 2 bases and V by 7 bases; bases with no gene match: 3. CDR3 loop: CASKDRVNTGELFF. The DNA of the CDR3 is TGTGCCAGCAAGGACAGGGTAAACACCGGGGAGCTGTTTTTT.

This clone was found once. The V and J genes are TRBV18 and TRBJ2-5; 9 nucleotides align to TRBD1. Germline CDR1 reads KGHSH; CDR2 reads LQKENI. The ends lost 4 bases at V and 5 bases at J; junction bases unmatched: 14. This CDR3 is built from 17 residues. This CDR3 reads CASSLSRDRVRGETQYF. In DNA form, the CDR3 reads TGTGCCAGCTCACTGTCCCGGGACAGGGTCAGAGGCGAGACCCAGTACTTC.

This sequence joins TRBV7-2 and TRBJ2-7; no clear D. The V and J ends lost 2 bases and 6 bases respectively, with 17 bases between them. Germline V lookup: CDR1 SGHTA, CDR2 FQGNSA. The CDR3 consists of 15 residues. For the CDR3, the DNA is TGTGCCAGCAGCTTATCTTGGCAGGTGAGCCCCGAGCAGTACTTC. Amino acids: CASSLSWQVSPEQYF.

This sequence joins TRBV21-1 and TRBJ1-2; TRBD1 reflects the table's D call only, with no check against the DNA. TRBV21-1 has pseudogene status. There are 15 residues in the CDR3. The DNA for the CDR3 is TGTGCCAGTTCCTTTGGGACAGGGCATAACTATGGCTACACCTTC. It translates to CASSFGTGHNYGYTF.

The chain has TRBV24-1 and TRBJ1-5; D remains unclear. This CDR3 region has 15 residues. Germline CDR1 is KGHDR and CDR2 is SFDVKD. The V and J ends lost 2 bases and 5 bases respectively, with 12 bases between them. The CDR3 DNA reads as TGTGCCACCAGTGATTCCCGGAGGTCCGATCAGCCCCAGCATTTT. Its protein product is CATSDSRRSDQPQHF.

The chain has TRBV14 and TRBJ1-6; perhaps TRBD1 as D (6 bases). The V end lost 6 bases, the J end lost 2 bases, and 11 bases lay between the germline ends. CDR1 and CDR2 (germline): SGHDN, FVKESK. CDR3 length equals 15 residues. The CDR3 sequence is CASRGALTYNSPLHF. The CDR3 DNA reads TGTGCCAGCAGGGGGGCACTGACCTATAATTCACCCCTCCACTTT.

The chain couples TRBV6-5 to TRBJ1-3, with TRBD1 identical over 9 bases. The CDR3 length is 15 residues. V shed 6 bases and J 4 bases; nucleotides not matched to a gene: 7. Germline values: CDR1 MNHEY, CDR2 SVGAGI. The CDR3: CASSQRTGAGNTIYF. The DNA for the CDR3 is TGTGCCAGCAGCCAGAGGACAGGGGCCGGAAACACCATATATTTT.

The rearrangement links TRBV30 to TRBJ2-5; D may be TRBD1 (5 bases). The CDR3 runs to 13 residues. V lost 0 bases and J 5 bases, leaving 10 bases between the germline ends. CDR1 GTSNPN and CDR2 SVGIG come from the germline V gene (reference sequence). CDR3 sequence (DNA): TGTGCCTGGAGTGTACAAGGGGCGGAGACCCAGTACTTC. Protein sequence: CAWSVQGAETQYF. The variable domain in full, with the rest retrieved from reference TRBV30 and TRBJ2-5, is SQTIHQWPATLVQPVGSPLSLECTVEGTSNPNLYWYRQAAGRGLQLLFYSVGIGQISSEVPQNLSASRPQDRQFILSSKKLLLSDSGFYLCAWSVQGAETQYFGPGTRLLVL.

The chain joins TRBV3-1 (or the pseudogene TRBV3-2) to TRBJ1-1; D call uncertain. The CDR3 consists of 16 residues. Germline assignment: CDR1 LGHDT and CDR2 YNNKEL (reference sequence). The V and J ends lost 0 bases and 1 base respectively, with 12 bases between them. The CDR3 reads CASSQDPGRPNTEAFF. The CDR3 coding sequence is TGTGCCAGCAGCCAAGATCCAGGCCGACCGAACACTGAAGCTTTCTTT.

Only one count was recorded for this clone. In DNA, the CDR3 is TGCGCCAGCAGCCCAGACCCCTCTAGCGGGGGGTACGAGCAGTACTTC. Its protein product is CASSPDPSSGGYEQYF. The chain links TRBV5-1 to TRBJ2-7; 11 bases fit TRBD2. Trimming removed 4 bases from V and 4 bases from J; junction bases left unmatched: 10. Germline assignment: CDR1 SGHRS and CDR2 YFSETQ. The CDR3 has 16 amino acids.

V is TRBV5-1 and J is TRBJ1-6; 7 bases align to TRBD1. Germline CDR1 is SGHRS and CDR2 is YFSETQ. J gave up 8 bases and V 3 bases, and 8 bases lay outside the gene matches. This CDR3 contains 15 residues. The CDR3 region has the DNA TGCGCCAGCAGCTCGACAGGGAAGGGGGATTCACCCCTCCACTTT. Translated: CASSSTGKGDSPLHF.

About this clone: This specimen includes other DNA sequences encoding the same CDR3. This chain connects TRBV5-1 to TRBJ2-2; D is possibly TRBD1 (5 bases). V lost 2 bases to trimming and J lost 0 bases, with 8 bases between them. Germline assignment: CDR1 SGHRS and CDR2 YFSETQ. The CDR3 spans 15 residues. The CDR3 loop is CASSLGDTNTGELFF. CDR3 coding DNA: TGCGCCAGCAGCTTAGGGGATACGAACACCGGGGAGCTGTTTTTT.